This entry is about one T cell receptor beta chain. Treatment-naive patients with stable or active relapsing-remitting disease served as multiple sclerosis controls. These data belong to a study of CD8 T cells in Susac syndrome. Trimming removed 9 bases at V and 5 bases at J, with 10 bases between. CDR3 length: 12 amino acids. Germline V lookup: CDR1 KGHDR, CDR2 SFDVKD. RNA amounts of roughly 0.45 to 1 ug underwent reverse transcription with random hexamers. TCRdb reprocessed the immunoSEQ multiplex PCR reads via MiXCR and lists one record per CDR3 protein. The top ten clones hold over 0.1% of a sample with about 140,000 distinct CDR3 sequences, 85% to 95% of them seen once.

The chain uses TRBV24-1 and TRBJ1-5; D is ambiguous. Sequencing was done on a sample of CD4+ T cells from PBMCs. The origin of this receptor is a human donor with multiple sclerosis. The CDR3 here is CATAAGDQPQHF. The CDR3 DNA follows: TGTGCCACCGCGGCCGGGGATCAGCCCCAGCATTTT.